A selection of T cell receptor beta chains follows, all from one sample in a study of blood T cell repertoires in COVID-19. The method was immunoSEQ multiplex PCR; TCRdb's version includes in-frame clones alone and lacks a portion of them. The sample has roughly 230,000 clones; approximately 80% are singletons. The sample comprised peripheral blood. The origin of the receptors is a woman aged 55-69 years with active or convalescent COVID-19. Each CDR3 is given with its conserved first and last residue. A D gene is named only where the DNA matches it firmly. The listing skips clone size in some rows; elsewhere it reads once, few, many or a size class.

clone_size j_call v_call d_call cdr3_aa cdr3_nt
NA TRBJ1-3 TRBV7-6 NA CASSFTDRLRGNTIYF TGTGCCAGCAGTTTTACCGACAGACTGCGTGGAAACACCATATATTTT
NA TRBJ1-6 TRBV9 TRBD1 CASSVAPGQGNSPLHF TGTGCCAGCAGCGTAGCCCCAGGACAGGGAAATTCACCCCTCCACTTT
few TRBJ1-6 TRBV4-1 TRBD1 CASSETRTGSYNSPLHF TGCGCCAGCAGCGAGACTCGGACAGGCTCCTATAATTCACCCCTCCACTTT
NA TRBJ2-2 TRBV7-8 TRBD2 CASSPPLGLAGLTGELFF TGTGCCAGCAGCCCCCCCTTGGGACTAGCGGGTCTCACCGGGGAGCTGTTTTTT
NA TRBJ1-1 TRBV18 NA CASSPGQHTEAFF TGTGCCAGCTCACCCGGACAGCACACTGAAGCTTTCTTT
NA TRBJ1-4 TRBV5-6 NA CASPRGGAFNEKLFF TGTGCCAGTCCGCGAGGGGGAGCGTTTAATGAAAAACTGTTTTTT
NA TRBJ1-1 TRBV5-4 NA CASSPDMNTEAFF TGTGCCAGCAGCCCCGACATGAACACTGAAGCTTTCTTT
NA TRBJ2-3 TRBV3-1/TRBV3-2 NA CASSHLADTQYF TGTGCCAGCAGCCATCTAGCAGATACGCAGTATTTT
few TRBJ2-2 TRBV27 NA CASSLADTGELFF TGTGCCAGCAGTTTAGCGGACACCGGGGAGCTGTTTTTT
once TRBJ2-5 TRBV4-1 NA CASSQDLAQETQYF TGCGCCAGCAGCCAAGACCTAGCGCAAGAGACCCAGTACTTC
NA TRBJ1-1 TRBV3-1/TRBV3-2 NA CASSQSYGATLNTEAFF TGTGCCAGCAGCCAAAGTTATGGGGCTACCCTGAACACTGAAGCTTTCTTT
NA TRBJ2-1 TRBV2 NA CASSEARQVNEQFF TGTGCCAGCAGTGAGGCTCGCCAAGTCAATGAGCAGTTCTTC
once TRBJ1-5 TRBV2 TRBD1 CASTRTGFSNQPQHF TGTGCCAGCACTCGGACAGGGTTTAGCAATCAGCCCCAGCATTTT
NA TRBJ2-2 TRBV27 NA CASSFENLPTGELFF TGTGCCAGCAGTTTCGAGAACCTTCCCACCGGGGAGCTGTTTTTT
NA TRBJ1-1 TRBV23-1 NA CASSLRTEAFF TGCGCCAGCAGTCTTCGCACTGAAGCTTTCTTT
NA TRBJ2-7 TRBV6-5 TRBD1 CASSYSGQITYEQYF TGTGCCAGCAGTTACTCGGGACAGATTACCTACGAGCAGTACTTC
NA TRBJ2-2 TRBV5-1 NA CASSLLETNTGELFF TGCGCCAGCAGCTTGTTAGAAACGAACACCGGGGAGCTGTTTTTT
once TRBJ2-5 TRBV5-1 TRBD2 CASSLRLAGAQETQYF TGCGCCAGCAGCTTAAGACTAGCGGGGGCCCAAGAGACCCAGTACTTC
NA TRBJ2-2 TRBV19 TRBD2 CASSIALAGVGNTGELFF TGTGCCAGTAGTATAGCTCTAGCGGGAGTCGGGAACACCGGGGAGCTGTTTTTT
NA TRBJ1-2 TRBV1 NA CTSSQDPGVDGYTF TGCACCAGCAGCCAAGATCCGGGAGTAGATGGCTACACCTTC
NA TRBJ2-2 TRBV10-3 NA CAISESPKPGELFF TGTGCCATCAGTGAATCCCCGAAGCCCGGGGAGCTGTTTTTT
NA TRBJ1-1 TRBV6-5 NA CASSLLDSDTEAFF TGTGCCAGCAGTCTTCTAGACAGCGACACTGAAGCTTTCTTT
NA TRBJ2-7 TRBV12-3/TRBV12-4 NA CASSLGQHHEQYF TGTGCCAGCAGTTTAGGACAGCACCACGAGCAGTACTTC
NA TRBJ2-2 TRBV15 NA CATSRERAGELFF TGTGCCACCAGCAGAGAACGGGCCGGGGAGCTGTTTTTT
NA TRBJ2-7 TRBV9 NA CASSVVPTPRLHEQYF TGTGCCAGCAGCGTAGTACCGACCCCTCGACTCCACGAGCAGTACTTC
few TRBJ1-1 TRBV10-3 NA CAITAGMNTEAFF TGTGCCATCACGGCGGGAATGAACACTGAAGCTTTCTTT
NA TRBJ2-2 TRBV5-4 TRBD1 CASSKGDRLLNTGELFF TGTGCCAGCAGCAAGGGGGACAGGCTACTAAACACCGGGGAGCTGTTTTTT
NA TRBJ1-2 TRBV4-1 NA CASSQPGGRPNGYTF TGCGCCAGCAGCCAACCCGGCGGCAGACCTAATGGCTACACCTTC
NA TRBJ2-1 TRBV5-1 TRBD2 CASSSSGGPYNEQFF TGCGCCAGCAGCTCCTCGGGGGGGCCCTACAATGAGCAGTTCTTC
few TRBJ1-2 TRBV6-1 NA CASSEFGHYYGYTF TGTGCCAGCAGTGAATTCGGACACTACTATGGCTACACCTTC
few TRBJ2-1 TRBV7-9 NA CASSRTYSYNEQFF TGTGCCAGCAGCCGGACTTACTCCTACAATGAGCAGTTCTTC
once TRBJ2-3 TRBV10-1 NA CASSEKWGRATDTQYF TGCGCCAGCAGTGAGAAGTGGGGGCGCGCCACAGATACGCAGTATTTT
NA TRBJ1-2 TRBV12-3/TRBV12-4 NA CASSFGQGGGYTF TGTGCCAGCAGTTTTGGGCAGGGTGGTGGCTACACCTTC
NA TRBJ2-3 TRBV10-2 TRBD1 CASRRTGATSTDTQYF TGCGCCAGCAGACGGACAGGGGCGACTAGCACAGATACGCAGTATTTT
once TRBJ2-5 TRBV9 NA CASSVGVSGETQYF TGTGCCAGCAGCGTCGGGGTGTCGGGAGAGACCCAGTACTTC
NA TRBJ2-5 TRBV7-9 NA CASSLGGTRPQYF TGTGCCAGCAGCTTAGGGGGGACTCGCCCCCAGTACTTC
NA TRBJ1-1 TRBV5-1 NA CASSLGHLNTEAFF TGCGCCAGCAGCTTGGGGCATCTGAACACTGAAGCTTTCTTT
NA TRBJ2-5 TRBV24-1 NA CATSDSLTGNQETQYF TGTGCCACCAGTGATTCTCTGACAGGCAACCAAGAGACCCAGTACTTC
NA TRBJ1-1 TRBV20-1 NA CSASPLYEAEAFF TGCAGTGCCAGTCCTTTATATGAAGCCGAAGCTTTCTTT
NA TRBJ2-3 TRBV19 TRBD2 CASSNSASGSIGDTQYF TGTGCCAGTAGTAATTCTGCTAGCGGGAGTATAGGAGATACGCAGTATTTT
NA TRBJ1-1 TRBV28 TRBD1 CASSSRQGHTEAFF TGTGCCAGCAGTTCCCGACAGGGCCACACTGAAGCTTTCTTT
NA TRBJ1-2 TRBV14 NA CASSQGFGVGGYTF TGTGCCAGCAGCCAAGGATTCGGAGTCGGTGGCTACACCTTC
NA TRBJ1-5 TRBV7-8 TRBD1 CASSTGTGLSNQPQHF TGTGCCAGCAGCACGGGGACAGGCCTTAGCAATCAGCCCCAGCATTTT
once TRBJ2-4 TRBV2 NA CASSGARSKNIQYF TGTGCCAGCAGTGGCGCCCGTTCAAAAAACATTCAGTACTTC
NA TRBJ2-2 TRBV24-1 TRBD2 CATSDLSGRTNTGELFF TGTGCCACCAGTGACCTTAGCGGGAGGACTAACACCGGGGAGCTGTTTTTT
NA TRBJ2-5 TRBV2 NA CASSGSGGETQYF TGTGCCAGCAGTGGTTCTGGCGGGGAGACCCAGTACTTC
NA TRBJ1-5 TRBV6-6 NA CASSPRGSSNQPQHF TGTGCCAGCAGTCCTAGGGGGTCTAGCAATCAGCCCCAGCATTTT
once TRBJ1-5 TRBV4-1 NA CASSQVSGQPQHF TGCGCCAGCAGCCAAGTCTCGGGTCAGCCCCAGCATTTT